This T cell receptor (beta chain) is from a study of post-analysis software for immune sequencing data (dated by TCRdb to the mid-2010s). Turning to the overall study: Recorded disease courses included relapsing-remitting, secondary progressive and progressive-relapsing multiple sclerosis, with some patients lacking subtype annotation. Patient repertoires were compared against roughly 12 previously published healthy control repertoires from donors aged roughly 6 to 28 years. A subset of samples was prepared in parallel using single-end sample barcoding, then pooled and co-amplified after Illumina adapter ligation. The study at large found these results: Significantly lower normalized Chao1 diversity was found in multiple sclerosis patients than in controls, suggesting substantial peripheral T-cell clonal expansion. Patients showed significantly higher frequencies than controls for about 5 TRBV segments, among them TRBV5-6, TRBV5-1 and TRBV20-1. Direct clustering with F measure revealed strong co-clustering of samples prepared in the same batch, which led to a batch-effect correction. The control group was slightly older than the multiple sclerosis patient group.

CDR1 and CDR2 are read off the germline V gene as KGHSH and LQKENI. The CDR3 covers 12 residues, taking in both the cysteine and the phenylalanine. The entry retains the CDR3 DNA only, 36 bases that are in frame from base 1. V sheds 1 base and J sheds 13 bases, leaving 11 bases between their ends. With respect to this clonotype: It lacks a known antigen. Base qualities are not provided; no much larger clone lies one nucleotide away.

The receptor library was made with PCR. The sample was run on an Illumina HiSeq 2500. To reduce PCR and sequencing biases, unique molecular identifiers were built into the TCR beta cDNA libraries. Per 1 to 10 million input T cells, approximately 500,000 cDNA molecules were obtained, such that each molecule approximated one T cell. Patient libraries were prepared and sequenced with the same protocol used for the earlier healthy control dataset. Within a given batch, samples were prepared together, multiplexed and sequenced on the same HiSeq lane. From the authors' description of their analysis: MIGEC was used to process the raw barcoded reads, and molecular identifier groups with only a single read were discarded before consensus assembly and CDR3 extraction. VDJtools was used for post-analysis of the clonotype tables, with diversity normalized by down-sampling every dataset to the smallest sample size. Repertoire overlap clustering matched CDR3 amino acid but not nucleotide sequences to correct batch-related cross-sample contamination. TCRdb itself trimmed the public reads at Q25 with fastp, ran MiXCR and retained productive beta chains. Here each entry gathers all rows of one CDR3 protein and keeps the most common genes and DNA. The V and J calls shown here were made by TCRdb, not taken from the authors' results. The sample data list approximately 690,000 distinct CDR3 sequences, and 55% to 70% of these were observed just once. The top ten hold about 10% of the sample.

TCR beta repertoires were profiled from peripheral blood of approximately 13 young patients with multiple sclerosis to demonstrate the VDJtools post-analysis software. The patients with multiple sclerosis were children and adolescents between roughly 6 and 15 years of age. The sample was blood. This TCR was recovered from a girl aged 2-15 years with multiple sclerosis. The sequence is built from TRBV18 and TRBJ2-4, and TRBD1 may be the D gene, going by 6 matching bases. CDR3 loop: CASSPLRQEQYF. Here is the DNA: TGTGCCAGCTCACCACTGAGACAGGAGCAGTACTTC.